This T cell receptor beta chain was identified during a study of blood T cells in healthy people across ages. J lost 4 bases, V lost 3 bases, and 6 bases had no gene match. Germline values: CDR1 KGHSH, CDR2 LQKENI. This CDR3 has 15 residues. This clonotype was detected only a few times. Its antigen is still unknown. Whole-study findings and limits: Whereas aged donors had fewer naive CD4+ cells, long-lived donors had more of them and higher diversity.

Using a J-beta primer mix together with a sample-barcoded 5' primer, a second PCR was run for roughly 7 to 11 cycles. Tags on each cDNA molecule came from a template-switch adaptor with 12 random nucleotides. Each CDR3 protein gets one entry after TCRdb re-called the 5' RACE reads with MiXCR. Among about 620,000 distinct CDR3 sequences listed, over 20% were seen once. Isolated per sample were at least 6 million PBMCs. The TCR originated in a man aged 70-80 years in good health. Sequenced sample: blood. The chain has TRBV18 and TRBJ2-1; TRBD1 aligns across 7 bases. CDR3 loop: CASSPLSGGYNEQFF. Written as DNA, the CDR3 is TGTGCCAGCTCACCGCTGTCAGGGGGATACAATGAGCAGTTCTTC. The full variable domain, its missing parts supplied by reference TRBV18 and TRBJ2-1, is NAGVMQNPRHLVRRRGQEARLRCSPMKGHSHVYWYRQLPEEGLKFMVYLQKENIIDESGMPKERFSAEFPKEGPSILRIQQVVRGDSAAYFCASSPLSGGYNEQFFGPGTRLTVL.